A single T cell receptor (beta chain) is shown here with its context. Its antigen is currently unknown. Isolation of CD4+ naive, central memory, regulatory and stem cell-like memory cells was achieved by sorting via CD45RO/CCR7/CD25/CD127/CD95/CD27. This sample was taken from a study of beta chain features in type 1 diabetes. The V and J ends lost 2 bases and 7 bases, in that order; junction bases with no gene match: 9. The length of the CDR3 is 15 residues. The germline gives CDR1 MDHEN, CDR2 SYDVKM. TCRB transcripts that were expressed got sequenced, as all of the isolated RNA had been reverse transcribed. Some clones are missing from TCRdb's copy, which holds only in-frame ones; the method was immunoSEQ multiplex PCR. The repertoire holds about 700,000 clones, with roughly 13% as singletons. Study observations and caveats: People with Type 1 diabetes carried modestly yet significantly shorter TCRB CDR3s in all four CD4+ subsets. When VDJ junctions were examined, type 1 diabetes patients showed fewer insertions and more deletions.

Sequencing was carried out using naive CD4+ T cells from blood. This TCR came from a man younger than 35 with type 1 diabetes. This chain joins TRBV28 and TRBJ2-7; the match to TRBD1 covers 9 bases. The CDR3 DNA reads as TGTGCCAGCAGTTTACCGGGACAGGGCCTGGGGGAGCAGTACTTC. Encoded protein: CASSLPGQGLGEQYF.